Below, 7 T cell receptor beta chains from the same sample are listed, as sequenced in a study of CD4 T cells in relation to SARS-CoV-2 and coronaviruses. These receptors lack a known antigen. This table comes from immunoSEQ multiplex PCR, and its TCRdb copy is limited to in-frame clones, with some not included. The top ten clones hold approximately 1.5% of a sample with about 43,000 clones, approximately 80% of them seen once. Sequenced material: naive CD4+ T cells from PBMCs, cultured in vitro. Regarding subset: naive CD4+ T cells isolated by negative enrichment. The receptors were gathered from an adult with COVID-19.

As DNA, the CDR3 is TGTGCCTCCCAAGACAAAAGGGGCTACGAGCAGTACTTC. It specifies CASQDKRGYEQYF. V usage is TRBV19 and J usage is TRBJ2-7; TRBD1 is a possible D gene (5 bases). The CDR3 consists of 13 residues. The ends were cut back, 11 bases at V and 3 bases at J, with 17 bases in the middle. CDR1 is LNHDA and CDR2 is SQIVND in the germline V gene (reference sequence).

This chain uses TRBV24-1 with TRBJ2-1; 7 bases line up with TRBD1. Per germline, CDR1 KGHDR and CDR2 SFDVKD. The CDR3 has 15 amino acids. Trimming cost V 1 base and J 2 bases; bases outside gene matches: 1. CDR3 protein: CATSDLRGPYNEQFF. The DNA of the CDR3 is TGTGCCACCAGTGATTTAAGGGGGCCCTACAATGAGCAGTTCTTC.

This clone has just one count. The chain carries TRBV18 and TRBJ2-5, with 7 bases lining up with TRBD2. Trimming at V came to 2 bases and at J to 2 bases, leaving 14 bases not matched to a gene. Germline CDR1 reads KGHSH; CDR2 reads LQKENI. The CDR3 is made up of 18 amino acids. In nucleotides, the CDR3 is TGTGCCAGCTCACCAAGTAGCGGGCAAATGTCCCATCAAGAGACCCAGTACTTC. This gives the protein CASSPSSGQMSHQETQYF.

As DNA, the CDR3 is TGTGCCGGAACCCCTGGGGGGCACACCGGGGAGCTGTTTTTT. Its translation is CAGTPGGHTGELFF. The chain employs TRBV28 and TRBJ2-2; D is tentatively TRBD1 or TRBD2 (6 bases each). From germline, CDR1 is MDHEN and CDR2 SYDVKM. Trimming took 11 bases from V and 3 from J, leaving 16 bases between them. This CDR3 is 14 amino acids long. Based on the CDR3 plus reference TRBV28 and TRBJ2-2, the full variable domain is DVKVTQSSRYLVKRTGEKVFLECVQDMDHENMFWYRQDPGLGLRLIYFSYDVKMKEKGDIPEGYSVSREKKERFSLILESASTNQTSMYLCAGTPGGHTGELFFGEGSRLTVL.

This chain links TRBV18 with TRBJ2-7, with D tentatively TRBD1 (6 bases). Germline V gene lookup returns CDR1 KGHSH and CDR2 LQKENI. V was cut by 2 bases and J by 2 bases, with 10 bases left in between. The length of the CDR3 is 14 residues. CDR3 in amino acids: CASSPTGITYEQYF. The CDR3 nucleotides are TGTGCCAGCTCACCAACAGGGATTACCTACGAGCAGTACTTC.

The rearrangement uses TRBV4-2 and TRBJ2-7; D is uncertain. The CDR3 is 15 amino acids. Trimming left V 0 bases short and J 0 bases short, with 9 bases between. Per the germline V gene, CDR1 is LGHNA and CDR2 is YNFKEQ. CDR3 sequence reads: CASSQDSASSYEQYF. The CDR3 DNA is TGTGCCAGCAGCCAAGATTCGGCTAGCTCCTACGAGCAGTACTTC.

The gene calls are TRBV7-9 and TRBJ2-5; 9 positions agree with TRBD2. Trimming removed 1 base from V and 5 bases from J; junction bases left unmatched: 11. The CDR3 covers 17 residues. The germline CDR1 and CDR2 sequences are SEHNR and FQNEAQ (reference sequence). The CDR3 coding sequence is TGTGCCAGCAGCTTAGGAGTTCTAGCGGGACGGCGTGAGACCCAGTACTTC. Translated, it gives CASSLGVLAGRRETQYF.